A selection of T cell receptor beta chains follows, all from one sample in a study of identical twins. Each CDR3 protein is one row after TCRdb ran MiXCR on the 5' RACE reads. The sample consists of around 95,000 distinct CDR3 sequences, 5.9% of them appearing once. Sequencing used memory T cells sorted from blood. The receptors here all came from a woman between 50 and 59 years old in good health. Both conserved end residues are part of each CDR3. Each record gives: J gene, V gene, D gene, clone size, CDR3 protein, CDR3 DNA. A D gene is named only where the DNA matches it firmly. Only part of the rows carry a size: once, few, many, or a class if the clone is expanded.

>TRBJ2-4|TRBV3-1|TRBD1|few
CASSHQGAGTKNIQYF
TGTGCCAGCAGCCACCAGGGGGCTGGAACCAAAAACATTCAGTACTTC
>TRBJ2-2|TRBV6-2/TRBV6-3|NA|many
CASSYPTGGGNTGELFF
TGTGCCAGCAGTTACCCTACAGGAGGGGGGAACACCGGGGAGCTGTTTTTT
>TRBJ2-7|TRBV20-1|TRBD1|many
CSARETGQEQYF
TGCAGTGCTAGAGAGACAGGGCAGGAGCAGTACTTC
>TRBJ2-1|TRBV7-9|NA|many
CASSPTLTEYNEQFF
TGTGCCAGCAGCCCAACACTAACGGAATACAATGAGCAGTTCTTC
>TRBJ2-7|TRBV27|NA|many
CASSLGWVGAYEQYF
TGTGCCAGCAGTTTGGGGTGGGTTGGGGCCTACGAGCAGTACTTC
>TRBJ1-5|TRBV9|NA|many
CASIGGNQPQHF
TGTGCCAGCATAGGAGGGAATCAGCCCCAGCATTTT
>TRBJ2-7|TRBV14|NA|many
CASSQPRGGSYEQYF
TGTGCCAGCAGCCAACCCCGTGGAGGTTCCTACGAGCAGTACTTC
>TRBJ1-5|TRBV19|NA|many
CASRTPRGNNQPQHF
TGTGCCAGTAGGACCCCCCGGGGCAACAATCAGCCCCAGCATTTT
>TRBJ1-1|TRBV7-8|NA|many
CASSFQQEAFF
TGTGCCAGCAGCTTCCAGCAGGAAGCTTTCTTT
>TRBJ1-1|TRBV6-4|NA|few
CASSASMNTEAFF
TGTGCCAGCAGCGCAAGCATGAACACTGAAGCTTTCTTT
>TRBJ2-3|TRBV10-3|TRBD2|many
CAMRASGPTDTQYF
TGTGCCATGCGGGCTAGCGGGCCCACAGATACGCAGTATTTT
>TRBJ1-2|TRBV20-1|NA|many
CSARRPRDGGYTF
TGCAGTGCTAGGAGGCCCAGGGATGGTGGCTACACCTTC
>TRBJ2-3|TRBV10-2|NA|NA
CASSRATDTQYF
TGCGCCAGCTCTAGAGCAACAGATACGCAGTATTTT
>TRBJ2-5|TRBV5-1|NA|many
CASSLETTGQETQYF
TGCGCCAGCAGCTTGGAAACTACAGGGCAAGAGACCCAGTACTTC
>TRBJ2-5|TRBV20-1|NA|few
CSASPPGGRRETQYF
TGCAGTGCCAGCCCCCCCGGGGGGCGGAGGGAGACCCAGTACTTC
>TRBJ2-3|TRBV20-1|NA|many
CSARERTHTDTQYF
TGCAGTGCTAGAGAAAGGACTCACACAGATACGCAGTATTTT
>TRBJ1-1|TRBV11-3|TRBD1|many
CASSSTGVTEAFF
TGTGCCAGCAGCTCCACAGGGGTCACTGAAGCTTTCTTT
>TRBJ2-7|TRBV29-1|NA|many
CSVRAGSYEQYF
TGCAGCGTTAGGGCAGGGTCCTACGAGCAGTACTTC
>TRBJ2-3|TRBV5-1|NA|NA
CASSGGNTDTQYF
TGCGCCAGCAGTGGCGGGAACACAGATACGCAGTATTTT
>TRBJ1-5|TRBV12-3/TRBV12-4|NA|many
CASKGNVGENQPQHF
TGTGCCAGCAAGGGAAATGTGGGGGAGAATCAGCCCCAGCATTTT
>TRBJ2-1|TRBV11-2|NA|many
CASSLLGPSYNEQFF
TGTGCCAGCAGCCTACTAGGGCCATCCTACAATGAGCAGTTCTTC
>TRBJ1-1|TRBV5-1|NA|many
CASTLDGNTEAFF
TGCGCCAGCACCCTGGACGGGAACACTGAAGCTTTCTTT
>TRBJ2-3|TRBV6-5|NA|NA
CASSLDRDGNTQYF
TGTGCCAGCAGTTTAGACCGGGACGGCAATACGCAGTATTTT
>TRBJ2-5|TRBV4-2|TRBD1|many
CASSHQIFPDSQGGEETQYF
TGTGCCAGCAGCCACCAAATCTTCCCCGACAGTCAAGGGGGCGAGGAGACCCAGTACTTC
>TRBJ2-1|TRBV19|NA|many
CASSIDLSSYNEQFF
TGTGCCAGTAGTATAGATCTCAGCTCCTACAATGAGCAGTTCTTC
>TRBJ2-2|TRBV12-5|TRBD2|many
CASGLPAGTSGRAHYTGELFF
TGTGCTAGTGGTTTGCCCGCCGGGACTAGCGGGAGGGCCCATTACACCGGGGAGCTGTTTTTT
>TRBJ2-4|TRBV20-1|NA|few
CSARDGGQLAKNIQYF
TGCAGTGCTAGAGATGGAGGACAGCTAGCCAAAAACATTCAGTACTTC
>TRBJ1-6|TRBV6-5|NA|NA
CASGGRRSPLHF
TGTGCCAGCGGGGGCAGGCGTTCACCCCTCCACTTT